This TCR beta chain was captured by sequencing in a study of regulatory T cells in long-lasting Graves disease. Study-wide background: For a period under 3 months, newly diagnosed Graves' patients had taken antithyroid drugs.

This clonotype has a handful of counts. Time point: newly diagnosed GD, antithyroid drugs for less than 3 months. The TCR library was made from RNA extracted from PBMCs. Approximately 10-milliliter peripheral blood samples went into EDTA tubes. Germline V CDR1 and CDR2: LNHDA, SQIVND (reference sequence). The CDR3 sequence is 13 residues long. Losses at the gene ends were 8 bases for V and 5 bases for J; bases not matched to a gene: 7. Libraries of TCR beta came from iRepertoire HTBI primers plus Arm-PCR of CDR3 regions. TCRdb recomputed calls from the multiplex PCR reads with MiXCR, one row per CDR3 protein. This sample yields hundreds of thousands of distinct CDR3 sequences, of which 18% are seen a single time; roughly 35% belongs to the top ten.

The sequencing used peripheral blood mononuclear cells (PBMCs), collected at new diagnosis, from a patient treated with antithyroid drugs. The chain couples TRBV19 to TRBJ2-7; 9 bases are a match to TRBD1. This TCR came from a female donor with Graves disease. As DNA, the CDR3 is TGTGCCAGTGGACCCGGGACAGGGAACGAGCAGTACTTC. Translating it yields CASGPGTGNEQYF.